These 4 T cell receptor beta chains were sequenced from one sample in a study of blood T cell repertoires in COVID-19. Sequencing was performed with immunoSEQ multiplex PCR; in TCRdb, only in-frame clones are kept and a portion is missing. This sample carries tens of thousands of clones, 75% to 85% of them seen once, and the ten largest clones take around 6.9%. Sample: peripheral blood. These receptors were collected from a man aged 30-40 years with COVID-19, enrolled during active disease.

CDR3 DNA: TGTGCCAGCAGCTTCCCCGGGACAGAAGCCAAAAACATTCAGTACTTC. As protein: CASSFPGTEAKNIQYF. The rearrangement links TRBV7-2 to TRBJ2-4, with TRBD1 identical over 7 bases. V shed 3 bases and J 0 bases; nucleotides not matched to a gene: 5. The CDR3 is 16 residues long. Per germline, CDR1 SGHTA and CDR2 FQGNSA.

The chain links TRBV5-4 to TRBJ2-1; TRBD2 might be the D (6 bases). Germline CDR1 and CDR2: SGHNT and YYREEE (reference sequence). Trimming shortened V by 5 bases and J by 2 bases, and 11 bases separated the two germline ends. The CDR3 contains 14 residues. CDR3: CASSRENPYNEQFF. CDR3 in DNA: TGTGCCAGCAGTCGGGAGAACCCCTACAATGAGCAGTTCTTC.

This clone turned up a few times. The chain combines TRBV7-3 with TRBJ2-7; TRBD2 agrees at 7 bases. The V gene end was trimmed by 5 bases and the J gene end by 5 bases; junction bases not matched to a gene: 9. The CDR3 length is 14 residues. Germline V gene data show CDR1 as SGHTA and CDR2 as FQGTGA. The CDR3 nucleotides read TGTGCCAGCAGCCCAGGGAGGGCCCGCCACGAGCAGTACTTC. Its translation: CASSPGRARHEQYF.

The chain links TRBV24-1 to TRBJ1-2; a weak D match, TRBD1 (6 bases). V lost 3 bases to trimming and J lost 2 bases, with 15 bases between them. The CDR3 is 16 residues long. Germline lookup yields CDR1 KGHDR and CDR2 SFDVKD. For the CDR3, the DNA is TGTGCCACCAGTGATGCAACCGGGACACTAAACTATGGCTACACCTTC. This encodes CATSDATGTLNYGYTF.